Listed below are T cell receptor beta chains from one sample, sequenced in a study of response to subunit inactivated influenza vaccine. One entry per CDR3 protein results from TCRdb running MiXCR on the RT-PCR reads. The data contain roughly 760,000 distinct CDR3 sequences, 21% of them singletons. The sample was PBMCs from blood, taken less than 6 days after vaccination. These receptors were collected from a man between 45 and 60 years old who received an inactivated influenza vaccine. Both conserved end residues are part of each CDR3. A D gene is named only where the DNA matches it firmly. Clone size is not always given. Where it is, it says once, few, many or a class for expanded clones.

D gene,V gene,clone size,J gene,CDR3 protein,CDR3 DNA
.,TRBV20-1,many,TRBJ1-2,CSAVHTIYGYTF,TGCAGTGCTGTCCACACGATCTATGGCTACACCTTC
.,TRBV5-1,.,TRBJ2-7,CASSLGGSGAGYEQYF,TGCGCCAGCAGCTTGGGGGGATCCGGGGCCGGCTACGAGCAGTACTTC
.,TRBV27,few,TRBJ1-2,CASRRQANYGYTF,TGTGCCAGCAGGAGGCAGGCTAACTATGGCTACACCTTC
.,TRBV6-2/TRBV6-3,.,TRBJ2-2,CASSFPRSGLTGELFF,TGTGCCAGCAGTTTCCCACGAAGCGGGCTCACCGGGGAGCTGTTTTTT
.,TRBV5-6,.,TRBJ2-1,CASSLGERSSYNEQFF,TGTGCCAGCAGCTTGGGGGAGCGAAGCTCCTACAATGAGCAGTTCTTC
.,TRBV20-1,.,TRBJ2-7,CSASSRVDTYEQYF,TGCAGTGCTAGTTCCAGGGTTGACACCTACGAGCAGTACTTC
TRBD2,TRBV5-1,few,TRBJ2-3,CASSATSGGAKDTQYF,TGCGCCAGCAGCGCAACTAGCGGGGGGGCCAAAGATACGCAGTATTTT
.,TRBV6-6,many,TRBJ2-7,CASSSGPEQYF,TGTGCCAGCAGTTCCGGGCCCGAGCAGTACTTC
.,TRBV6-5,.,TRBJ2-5,CATPGSQETQYF,TGTGCCACTCCCGGGAGTCAAGAGACCCAGTACTTC
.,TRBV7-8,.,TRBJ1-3,CASSLAYGRGSGNTIYF,TGTGCCAGCAGCTTAGCGTATGGCAGGGGCTCTGGAAACACCATATATTTT
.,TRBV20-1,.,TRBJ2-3,CSARSMEGGFTDTQYF,TGCAGTGCTAGATCTATGGAGGGGGGTTTCACAGATACGCAGTATTTT
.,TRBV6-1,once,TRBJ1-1,CASSEEVRDFEAFF,TGTGCCAGCAGTGAGGAGGTCCGGGACTTTGAAGCTTTCTTT
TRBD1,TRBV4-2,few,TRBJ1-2,CASSQGNRGGGYTF,TGTGCCAGCAGCCAAGGGAACAGGGGAGGTGGCTACACCTTC
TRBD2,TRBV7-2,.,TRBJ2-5,CASSFSGGSPRETQYF,TGTGCCAGCAGCTTTAGCGGGGGGTCCCCGCGGGAGACCCAGTACTTC
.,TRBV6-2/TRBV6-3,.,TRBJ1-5,CASSTPGFNQPQHF,TGTGCCAGCAGTACCCCAGGGTTCAATCAGCCCCAGCATTTT
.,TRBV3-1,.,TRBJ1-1,CASSHHDSMNTEAFF,TGTGCCAGCAGCCACCATGACAGCATGAACACTGAAGCTTTCTTT
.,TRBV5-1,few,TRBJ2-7,CASSLAGYSYEQYF,TGCGCCAGCAGCTTGGCGGGGTACTCCTACGAGCAGTACTTC
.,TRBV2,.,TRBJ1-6,CASSDSRSSPLHF,TGTGCCAGCAGTGATAGCAGAAGTTCACCCCTCCACTTT
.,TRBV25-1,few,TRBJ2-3,CASSGEGRSGQYF,TGTGCCAGCAGCGGAGAGGGCAGGAGTGGGCAGTATTTT
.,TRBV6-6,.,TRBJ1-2,CASSPAANYGYTF,TGTGCCAGCAGCCCCGCCGCCAACTATGGCTACACCTTC
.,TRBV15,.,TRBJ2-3,CATSRGIAAGGTDTQYF,TGTGCCACCAGCAGGGGAATAGCGGCCGGGGGCACAGATACGCAGTATTTT
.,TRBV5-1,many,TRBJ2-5,CASSLKGPTETQYF,TGCGCCAGCAGCTTGAAGGGGCCTACAGAGACCCAGTACTTC
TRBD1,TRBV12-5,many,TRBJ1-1,CASGSGQGAEFEAFF,TGTGCTAGTGGATCGGGACAGGGGGCTGAGTTCGAAGCTTTCTTT
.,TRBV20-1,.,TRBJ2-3,CSGGSPDTQYF,TGCAGTGGGGGGTCCCCAGATACGCAGTATTTT
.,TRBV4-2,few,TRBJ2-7,CASSQEEGYEQYF,TGTGCCAGCAGCCAAGAGGAGGGCTACGAGCAGTACTTC
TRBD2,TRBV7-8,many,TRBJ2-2,CATRLAGNTGELFF,TGTGCCACCAGACTAGCGGGAAACACCGGGGAGCTGTTTTTT
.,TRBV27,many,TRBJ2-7,CASSLSGSGEQYF,TGTGCCAGCAGTTTATCAGGGTCGGGGGAGCAGTACTTC
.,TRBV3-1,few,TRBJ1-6,CASSPATEGSPLHF,TGTGCCAGCAGCCCAGCAACGGAGGGGTCACCCCTCCACTTT
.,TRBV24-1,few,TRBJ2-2,CATSDFAGVNTGELFF,TGTGCCACCAGTGATTTCGCAGGGGTAAACACCGGGGAGCTGTTTTTT
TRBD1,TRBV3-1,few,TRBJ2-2,CASSPGQGAIGELFF,TGTGCCAGCAGTCCCGGACAGGGGGCGATCGGGGAGCTGTTTTTT
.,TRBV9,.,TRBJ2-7,CASSPLEGEQYF,TGTGCCAGCAGCCCCCTAGAGGGGGAGCAGTACTTC
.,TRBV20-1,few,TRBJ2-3,CSAQSFAERNTQYF,TGCAGTGCTCAAAGTTTCGCGGAACGGAATACGCAGTATTTT
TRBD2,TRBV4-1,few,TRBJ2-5,CASSQDPAGEETQYF,TGCGCCAGCAGCCAAGATCCAGCGGGGGAAGAGACCCAGTACTTC
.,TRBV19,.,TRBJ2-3,CASRVAGHSTDTQYF,TGTGCCAGTAGAGTAGCAGGACATAGCACAGATACGCAGTATTTT
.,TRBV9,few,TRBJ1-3,CASSVNSPGNTIYF,TGTGCCAGCAGCGTAAACAGCCCTGGAAACACCATATATTTT
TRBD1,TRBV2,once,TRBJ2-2,CASNRDRATGELFF,TGTGCCAGCAACCGGGACAGGGCCACCGGGGAGCTGTTTTTT
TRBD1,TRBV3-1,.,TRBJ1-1,CASSPRDREAFF,TGTGCCAGCAGCCCCCGGGACAGGGAGGCTTTCTTT
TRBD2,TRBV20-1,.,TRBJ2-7,CSARMGLAGGIVYEQYF,TGCAGTGCTAGAATGGGGCTAGCGGGGGGGATCGTCTACGAGCAGTACTTC
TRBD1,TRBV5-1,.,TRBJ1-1,CASSLGTVQNTEAFF,TGCGCCAGCAGCTTAGGGACAGTCCAGAACACTGAAGCTTTCTTT
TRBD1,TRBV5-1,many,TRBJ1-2,CASSRADRVGYGYTF,TGCGCCAGCAGCCGTGCGGACAGGGTGGGCTATGGCTACACCTTC
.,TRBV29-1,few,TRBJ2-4,CSGGGDIQYF,TGCAGCGGGGGAGGAGACATTCAGTACTTC
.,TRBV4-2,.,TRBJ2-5,CASSQSPGEEGTQYF,TGTGCCAGCAGCCAGAGTCCCGGCGAAGAGGGGACCCAGTACTTC
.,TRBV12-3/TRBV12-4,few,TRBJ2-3,CASSFRQFGTDTQYF,TGTGCCAGCAGCTTCCGACAGTTCGGGACAGATACGCAGTATTTT
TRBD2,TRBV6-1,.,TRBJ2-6,CASNKGLADPSGANVLTF,TGTGCCAGCAATAAGGGGCTAGCGGACCCCTCTGGGGCCAACGTCCTGACTTTC
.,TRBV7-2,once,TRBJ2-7,CASSFERAYEQYF,TGTGCCAGCAGCTTCGAGAGAGCCTACGAGCAGTACTTC